This TCR beta chain was identified in a study of cytomegalovirus exposure and HLA in healthy donors. PCR primers comprised 60 Vbeta and 13 Jbeta primers. Only in-frame clones appear in the TCRdb table, and some are missing; sequencing was by immunoSEQ multiplex PCR. The sample has roughly 170,000 clones, over 70% seen once. General study findings and limits: A few chains linked to CMV were shown in vitro to be specific for CMV antigens. Usually a TCR sequence was rare, but some public TCRs were found in many donors. Serostatus for CMV was the only available immune exposure information. Donors were assumed by presence/absence analyses to have roughly uniform sequencing depth.

CDR3 length equals 15 residues. Trimming took 1 base from V and 5 from J, leaving 12 bases between them. Per germline, CDR1 SGHKS and CDR2 YYEKEE (reference sequence). Turning to this clone: Its antigen is as yet unknown.

V and J are TRBV5-5 and TRBJ1-4; no definite D call. This sequence originates from a woman aged 25 to 39 in good health and CMV-seronegative. Sample: PBMCs. Written as DNA, the CDR3 is TGTGCCAGCAGCTTGCACAGAGCCCTAAATGAAAAACTGTTTTTT. It translates to CASSLHRALNEKLFF. Looking up the rest from reference TRBV5-5 and TRBJ1-4 gives the full variable domain: DAGVTQSPTHLIKTRGQQVTLRCSPISGHKSVSWYQQVLGQGPQFIFQYYEKEERGRGNFPDRFSARQFPNYSSELNVNALLLGDSALYLCASSLHRALNEKLFFGSGTQLSVL.